This TCR beta chain stems from a study of T cell repertoires in cytomegalovirus infection. In the study overall: Recently identified HLA-C-restricted CMV epitopes were used, and well-studied HLA-B-restricted CMV epitopes were used as well. CMV infection together with matching HLA type was indicated by public TCR beta signatures.

This clonotype was found a few times. Its antigen remains unknown. Each CDR3 protein is one row after TCRdb ran MiXCR on the reads. The data hold about 52,000 distinct CDR3 sequences, with about 20% observed a single time. This CDR3 comprises 15 residues. Deletions cut 5 bases from V and 2 bases from J, with 10 bases between. In germline, CDR1 is LNHDA, CDR2 SQIVND (reference sequence). Study-wide results and caveats: Public TCR beta family frequency separated CMV-and-HLA carriers, including in an independent cohort. CMV-specific HLA-C-restricted TCR beta clonotypes dominated the ex vivo response.

This specimen consisted of CD8+ T cells from cultured PBMCs, obtained from culture after CMV antigen stimulation. This sequence originates from a human donor in good health (CMV status not recorded). Some clones in this sample may be carry-over from other donors' samples. The chain uses TRBV19 and TRBJ1-6; a weak D match, TRBD1 (6 bases). CDR3 nucleotide sequence: TGTGCCAGTAGTTCGGACAGCCCCTATAATTCACCCCTCCACTTT. Its protein is CASSSDSPYNSPLHF.